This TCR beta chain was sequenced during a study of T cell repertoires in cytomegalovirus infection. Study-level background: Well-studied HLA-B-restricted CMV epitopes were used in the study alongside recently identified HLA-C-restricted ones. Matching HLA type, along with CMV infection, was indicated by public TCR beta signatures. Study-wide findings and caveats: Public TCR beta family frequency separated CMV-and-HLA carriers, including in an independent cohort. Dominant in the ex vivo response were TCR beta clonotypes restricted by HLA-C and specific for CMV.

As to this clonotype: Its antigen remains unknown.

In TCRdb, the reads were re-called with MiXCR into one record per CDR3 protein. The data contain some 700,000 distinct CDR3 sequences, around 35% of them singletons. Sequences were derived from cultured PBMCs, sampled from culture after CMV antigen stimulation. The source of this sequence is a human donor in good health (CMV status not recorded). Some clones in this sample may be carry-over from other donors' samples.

The CDR3 loop is CASTPAREQYF. In nucleotides, the CDR3 is TGTGCCAGCACTCCGGCGCGGGAGCAGTACTTC. The chain is built from TRBV6-1 and TRBJ2-7; D call uncertain. CDR1 is MNHNS, CDR2 SASEGT, per germline. This CDR3 is built from 11 residues. Between the trimmed V and J ends, which lost 7 bases and 7 bases, there was a span of 11 bases.